This T cell receptor (beta chain) was sequenced in a study of blood T cells in healthy people across ages. The second PCR ran about 7 to 12 cycles with a sample-barcoded 5' primer and J-beta primers. MiXCR was run by TCRdb on the 5' RACE reads, yielding one entry per CDR3 protein. This table has approximately 1.5 million distinct CDR3 sequences, about 31% appearing once. The germline gives CDR1 MGHDK, CDR2 SYGVNS. Trimming shortened V by 0 bases and J by 3 bases, and 14 bases separated the two germline ends. CDR3 length equals 17 residues. The origin of this receptor is a woman aged 25-40 years in good health. This chain links TRBV25-1 with TRBJ2-2; possibly TRBD1 or TRBD2 for D (7 bases each). Sequencing used blood. The CDR3 sequence: CASSEYRPGGDTGELFF. Written as DNA, the CDR3 is TGTGCCAGCAGTGAATATCGACCAGGGGGGGACACCGGGGAGCTGTTTTTT.